Presented here are 15 T cell receptor beta chains from one specimen sequenced in a study of T cell responses to AZD1222 COVID-19 vaccine. TCRdb keeps only in-frame clones here, not all; method: immunoSEQ multiplex PCR. The profile shows about 100,000 clones, roughly nine tenths of them singletons. The material was peripheral blood, obtained on day 0 of AZD1222 vaccination. The receptors were sampled from an adult in good health.

The rearrangement uses TRBV4-3 and TRBJ1-2, with TRBD1 matching over 7 bases. This CDR3 is built from 13 residues. V shed 1 base and J 8 bases; nucleotides not matched to a gene: 4. Germline CDR1 is LGHNA and CDR2 is YSLEER. For the CDR3, the DNA is TGCGCCAGCAGCCAAGTGGCAGGGGGAGGCTACACCTTC. It yields the protein CASSQVAGGGYTF.

The CDR3 spells CASSESARAYEKLFF. The CDR3 DNA reads as TGTGCCAGCAGTGAATCGGCTAGGGCCTATGAAAAACTGTTTTTT. V usage is TRBV25-1 and J usage is TRBJ1-4; no clear D. The germline CDR1 and CDR2 sequences are MGHDK and SYGVNS. Trimming pared 1 base from V and 6 bases from J, leaving 12 bases between. CDR3 length: 15 residues.

The chain employs TRBV7-9 and TRBJ2-7; 13 nucleotides agree with TRBD2. The V gene's germline CDR1 is SEHNR and CDR2 FQNEAQ (reference sequence). The V gene end was trimmed by 4 bases and the J gene end by 2 bases; junction bases not matched to a gene: 2. This CDR3 region has 15 residues. CDR3 protein: CASSWGLAGTYEQYF. The CDR3 DNA follows: TGTGCCAGCAGCTGGGGACTAGCGGGAACCTACGAGCAGTACTTC.

V is TRBV6-2 or TRBV6-3 and J is TRBJ2-3, with 8 positions matching TRBD2. With 5 bases clipped from V and 3 bases from J, the junction kept 7 bases outside the gene matches. The CDR3 is 15 residues long. Germline values: CDR1 MNHEY, CDR2 SVGEGT. The CDR3 nucleotides are TGTGCCAGCAGTAAAACCGGGACTAGTACAGATACGCAGTATTTT. As protein: CASSKTGTSTDTQYF.

The genes are TRBV19 and TRBJ1-5; no clear D gene. The CDR3 extends over 13 amino acids. Trimming pared 5 bases from V and 6 bases from J, leaving 11 bases between. The germline V gene has CDR1 LNHDA and CDR2 SQIVND (reference sequence). The CDR3: CASSWRASQPQHF. CDR3 coding DNA: TGTGCCAGTAGTTGGAGGGCCTCTCAGCCCCAGCATTTT.

The J gene is TRBJ1-2, the V gene TRBV19, with 8 bases that match TRBD1. The CDR3 contains 15 residues. Germline V gene data show CDR1 as LNHDA and CDR2 as SQIVND (reference sequence). The V and J ends lost 3 bases and 6 bases, in that order; junction bases with no gene match: 9. For the CDR3, the DNA is TGTGCCAGTAGTATTGCTCCAGGGGGCGCCGATGGCTACACCTTC. This codes for CASSIAPGGADGYTF.

The chain employs TRBV9 and TRBJ1-6; no clear D gene. The CDR3 has 17 residues. Germline CDR1 is SGDLS and CDR2 is YYNGEE. Between the trimmed V and J ends, which lost 0 bases and 0 bases, there was a span of 10 bases. CDR3 sequence (DNA): TGTGCCAGCAGCGTAGAATCATTAAGCTCCTATAATTCACCCCTCCACTTT. It yields the protein CASSVESLSSYNSPLHF.

This clone was observed a single time. The J gene is TRBJ2-3, the V gene TRBV4-1; the D gene could be TRBD1 or TRBD2 (7 bases each). Germline V gene lookup returns CDR1 MGHRA and CDR2 YSYEKL. V lost 0 bases to trimming and J lost 4 bases, with 17 bases between them. CDR3 length: 17 amino acids. CDR3 DNA: TGCGCCAGCAGCCAAGACGGTGGCAGGGGGGGGTCAGATACGCAGTATTTT. As protein: CASSQDGGRGGSDTQYF.

The gene calls are TRBV6-1 and TRBJ2-7; possible D gene TRBD2, 5 bases. The CDR3 is 14 residues long. Per germline, CDR1 MNHNS and CDR2 SASEGT. The V end lost 2 bases, the J end lost 7 bases, and 15 bases lay between the germline ends. The CDR3: CASSENGEGAEQYF. The CDR3 nucleotides are TGTGCCAGCAGTGAAAACGGAGAGGGAGCGGAGCAGTACTTC.

The V gene is TRBV30, the J gene TRBJ1-4, with 8 bases that match TRBD1. The ends lost 2 bases at V and 0 bases at J; junction bases unmatched: 5. From germline, CDR1 is GTSNPN and CDR2 SVGIG (reference sequence). This CDR3 contains 16 residues. The chain's CDR3 is CAWSRQGAATNEKLFF. The CDR3 DNA is TGTGCCTGGAGTCGGCAGGGGGCTGCAACTAATGAAAAACTGTTTTTT.

The V and J genes are TRBV5-1 and TRBJ2-1; 7 positions agree with TRBD1. The germline CDR1 and CDR2 sequences are SGHRS and YFSETQ. V lost 3 bases, J lost 6 bases, and 3 bases stayed unmatched. CDR3 length equals 13 residues. The DNA of the CDR3 is TGCGCCAGCAGCTCGGGACAGTCCAATGAGCAGTTCTTC. Encoded protein: CASSSGQSNEQFF.

The chain is built from TRBV6-5 and TRBJ2-1; D may be TRBD1 (6 bases). Trimming pared 4 bases from V and 8 bases from J, leaving 18 bases between. The CDR3 loop spans 15 amino acids. Germline assignment: CDR1 MNHEY and CDR2 SVGAGI. The CDR3 reads CASSSPPQGRDEQFF. For the CDR3, the DNA is TGTGCCAGCAGTTCTCCTCCACAGGGAAGGGATGAGCAGTTCTTC.

J is TRBJ2-3 and V is TRBV7-3; no clear D. This CDR3 has 13 amino acids. Per the germline V gene, CDR1 is SGHTA and CDR2 is FQGTGA. Trimming stripped 5 bases from V and 5 bases from J, with 11 bases between. The CDR3, as DNA: TGTGCCAGCAGCCCCGACACCCGAGATACGCAGTATTTT. Protein product: CASSPDTRDTQYF. The full variable domain, with the rest looked up from reference TRBV7-3 and TRBJ2-3, is GAGVSQTPSNKVTEKGKYVELRCDPISGHTALYWYRQSLGQGPEFLIYFQGTGAADDSGLPNDRFFAVRPEGSVSTLKIQRTERGDSAVYLCASSPDTRDTQYFGPGTRLTVL.

CDR3 bases: TGTGCCAGCAGACCCGGGACAGCCGGACGGTCACCCCTCCACTTT. Its protein product is CASRPGTAGRSPLHF. The rearrangement joins TRBV28 to TRBJ1-6, with TRBD1 matching 7 bases. The CDR3 length is 15 residues. The ends lost 6 bases at V and 10 bases at J; junction bases unmatched: 12. Per the germline V gene, CDR1 is MDHEN and CDR2 is SYDVKM.

The chain links TRBV6-5 to TRBJ2-1; the D is unclear. Germline CDR1 and CDR2: MNHEY and SVGAGI. This CDR3 is 13 amino acids long. Trimming took off 0 bases at V and 7 bases at J, with 7 bases between the two ends. In DNA form, the CDR3 reads TGTGCCAGCAGTTACTCTGAGGTAAATGAGCAGTTCTTC. It specifies CASSYSEVNEQFF.